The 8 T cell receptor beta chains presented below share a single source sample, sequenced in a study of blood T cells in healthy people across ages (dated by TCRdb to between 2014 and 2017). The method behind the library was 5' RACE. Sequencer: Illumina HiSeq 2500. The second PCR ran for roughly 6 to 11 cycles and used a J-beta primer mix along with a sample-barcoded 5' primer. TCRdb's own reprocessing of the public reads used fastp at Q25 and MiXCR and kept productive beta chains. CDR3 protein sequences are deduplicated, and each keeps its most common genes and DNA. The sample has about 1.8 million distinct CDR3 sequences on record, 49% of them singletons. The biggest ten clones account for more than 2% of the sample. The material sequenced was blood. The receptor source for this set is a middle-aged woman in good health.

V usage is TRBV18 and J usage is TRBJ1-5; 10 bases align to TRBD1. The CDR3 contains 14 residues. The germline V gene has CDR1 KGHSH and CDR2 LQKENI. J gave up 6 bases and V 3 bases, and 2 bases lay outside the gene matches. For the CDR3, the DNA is TGTGCCAGCTCACCCCGACAGGGGGCTCAGCCCCAGCATTTT. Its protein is CASSPRQGAQPQHF.

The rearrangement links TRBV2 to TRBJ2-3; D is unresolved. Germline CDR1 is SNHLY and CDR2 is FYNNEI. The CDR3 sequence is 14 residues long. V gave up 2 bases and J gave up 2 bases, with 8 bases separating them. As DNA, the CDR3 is TGTGCCAGCAGTGAAAGTGGGGACACAGATACGCAGTATTTT. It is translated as CASSESGDTDTQYF.

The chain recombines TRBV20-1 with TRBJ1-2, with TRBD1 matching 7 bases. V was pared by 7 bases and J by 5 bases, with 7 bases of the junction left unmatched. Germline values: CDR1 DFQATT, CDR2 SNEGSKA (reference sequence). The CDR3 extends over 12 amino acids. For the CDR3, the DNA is TGCAGTGTGACAGGGATCACGTATGGCTACACCTTC. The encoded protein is CSVTGITYGYTF.

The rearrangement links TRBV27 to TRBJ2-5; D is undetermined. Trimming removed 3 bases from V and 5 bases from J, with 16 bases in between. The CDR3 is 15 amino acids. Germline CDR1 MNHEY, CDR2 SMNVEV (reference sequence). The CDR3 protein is CASSFSFRATETQYF. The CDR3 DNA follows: TGTGCCAGCAGTTTCTCCTTTCGGGCGACGGAGACCCAGTACTTC.

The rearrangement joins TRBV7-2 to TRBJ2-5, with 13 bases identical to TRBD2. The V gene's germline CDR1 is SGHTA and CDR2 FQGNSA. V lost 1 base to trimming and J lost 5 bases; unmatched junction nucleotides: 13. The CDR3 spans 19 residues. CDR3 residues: CASSLVRLAGGKRSETQYF. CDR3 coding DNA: TGTGCCAGCAGCTTAGTAAGACTAGCGGGGGGCAAAAGAAGTGAGACCCAGTACTTC.

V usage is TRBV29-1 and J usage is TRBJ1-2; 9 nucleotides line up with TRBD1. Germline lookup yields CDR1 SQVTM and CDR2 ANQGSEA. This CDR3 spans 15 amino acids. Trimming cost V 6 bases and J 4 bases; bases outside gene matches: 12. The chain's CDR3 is CSVGGQGVGGYGYTF. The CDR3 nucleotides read TGCAGCGTCGGGGGACAGGGAGTGGGGGGCTATGGCTACACCTTC.

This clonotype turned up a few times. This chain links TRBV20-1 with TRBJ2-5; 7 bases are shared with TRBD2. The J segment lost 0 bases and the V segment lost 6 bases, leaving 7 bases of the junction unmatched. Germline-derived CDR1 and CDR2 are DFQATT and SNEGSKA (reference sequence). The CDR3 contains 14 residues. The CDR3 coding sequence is TGCAGTGCCACAAAGGGGACTAACCAAGAGACCCAGTACTTC. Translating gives CSATKGTNQETQYF.

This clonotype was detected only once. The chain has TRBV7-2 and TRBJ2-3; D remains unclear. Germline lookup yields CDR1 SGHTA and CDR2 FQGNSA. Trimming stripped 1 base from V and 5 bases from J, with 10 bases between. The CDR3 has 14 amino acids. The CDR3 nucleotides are TGTGCCAGCAGCTTAGTTAACCTCAGAGATACGCAGTATTTT. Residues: CASSLVNLRDTQYF.